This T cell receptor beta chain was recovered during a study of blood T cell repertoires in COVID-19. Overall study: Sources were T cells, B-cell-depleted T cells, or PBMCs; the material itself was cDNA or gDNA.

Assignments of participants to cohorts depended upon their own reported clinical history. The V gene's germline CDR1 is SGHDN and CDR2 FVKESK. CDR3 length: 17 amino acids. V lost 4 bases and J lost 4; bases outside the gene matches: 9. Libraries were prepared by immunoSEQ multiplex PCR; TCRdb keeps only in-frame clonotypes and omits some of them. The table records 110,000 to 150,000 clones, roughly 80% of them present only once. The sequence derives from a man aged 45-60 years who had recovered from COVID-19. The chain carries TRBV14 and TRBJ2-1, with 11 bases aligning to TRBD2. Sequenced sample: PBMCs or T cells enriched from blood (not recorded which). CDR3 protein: CASSPFSGGAFYNEQFF. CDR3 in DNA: TGTGCCAGCAGCCCTTTTAGCGGGGGGGCTTTTTACAATGAGCAGTTCTTC.